Presented here are 22 T cell receptor beta chains from one specimen sequenced in a study of T-cell reconstitution after alpha-beta-depleted transplantation in children. The TCRbeta library incorporated unique molecular identifiers. TCRdb re-derived calls from the PCR reads in MiXCR, one entry per CDR3 protein. This table holds more than 150,000 distinct CDR3 sequences, more than 14% found once. The material sequenced was PBMCs from the stem cell graft donor, taken from the stem cell graft. Source of these receptors: a human donor who donated a stem cell graft to a child with acute lymphoblastic leukemia.

This clonotype was observed at least ten times. CDR3 residues: CASSLEHSTSYEQYF. CDR3 bases: TGCGCCAGCAGCTTGGAACACAGCACCTCCTACGAGCAGTACTTC. The chain uses TRBV5-1 and TRBJ2-7; D unclear. This CDR3 comprises 15 residues. V was pared by 0 bases and J by 0 bases, with 10 bases between. CDR1 is SGHRS and CDR2 is YFSETQ in the germline V gene.

This clonotype appeared many times. The genes are TRBV27 and TRBJ2-1, with D tentatively TRBD2 (5 bases). The CDR3 contains 16 residues. The germline V gene encodes CDR1 MNHEY and CDR2 SMNVEV (reference sequence). V gave up 6 bases and J gave up 4 bases, with 19 bases separating them. CDR3 nucleotide sequence: TGTGCCAGCAGGTCGTCGGGTCTCCCGGGGTACAATGAGCAGTTCTTC. It encodes CASRSSGLPGYNEQFF.

There are many counts of this clonotype. J is TRBJ1-2 and V is TRBV24-1; D is uncertain. Between the trimmed V and J ends, which lost 2 bases and 8 bases, there was a span of 17 bases. The germline V gene encodes CDR1 KGHDR and CDR2 SFDVKD. The CDR3 runs to 15 residues. The CDR3: CATSDSDVLVRGYTF. The CDR3 bases are TGTGCCACCAGTGATTCGGATGTCCTGGTTCGCGGCTACACCTTC.

This clonotype showed up just a few times. This chain connects TRBV20-1 to TRBJ2-1; D gene unclear. V lost 3 bases to trimming and J lost 4 bases, with 13 bases between them. The germline V gene encodes CDR1 DFQATT and CDR2 SNEGSKA (reference sequence). The CDR3 length is 14 residues. CDR3 sequence (DNA): TGCAGTGCTAGCAGAACCGGGTCGTACAATGAGCAGTTCTTC. This sequence encodes CSASRTGSYNEQFF.

This clonotype has at least ten counts. The rearrangement links TRBV5-1 to TRBJ1-1; 8 bases line up with TRBD1. Trimming at V came to 4 bases and at J to 0 bases, leaving 8 bases not matched to a gene. Germline CDR1 is SGHRS and CDR2 is YFSETQ. CDR3 size: 16 residues. The CDR3 coding sequence is TGCGCCAGCAGCCGGGGGGGACAGGAGATGAACACTGAAGCTTTCTTT. The encoded protein is CASSRGGQEMNTEAFF.

About this clonotype: A read error may account for a junction end that differs from germline. The chain couples TRBV10-2 to TRBJ2-7; 10 nucleotides line up with TRBD2. The CDR3 sequence is 14 residues long. Germline lookup yields CDR1 WSHSY and CDR2 SAAADI. This CDR3 reads CASSLLAGGHDQYF. CDR3 nucleotides: TGCGCCAGCAGTCTCTTAGCGGGAGGCCACGACCAGTACTTC.

The V and J genes are TRBV5-1 and TRBJ2-7; 8 positions match TRBD1. The germline V gene encodes CDR1 SGHRS and CDR2 YFSETQ. After removal of 4 bases from V and 4 bases from J, the junction contained 7 bases not matched to a gene. The CDR3 contains 14 residues. CDR3 in amino acids: CASSPGQAGYEQYF. CDR3 nucleotides: TGCGCCAGCAGCCCGGGACAGGCGGGGTACGAGCAGTACTTC.

With regard to this clonotype: A much larger clonotype is one base distant, so this may be a read error. The V and J genes are TRBV5-1 and TRBJ2-4; 10 bases map to TRBD1. This CDR3 has 15 residues. Germline CDR1 and CDR2: SGHRS and YFSETQ. Trimming took 4 bases from V and 12 from J; bases not matched to a gene: 13. CDR3 bases: TGCGCCAGCAGCGAATCCGGGACAGGGGACTTCAGTCAGTACTTC. Translated, it gives CASSESGTGDFSQYF.

This sequence joins TRBV7-8 and TRBJ2-5; D is perhaps TRBD1 or TRBD2 (5 bases each). The CDR3 is 14 residues long. Germline V CDR1 and CDR2: SGHVS, FQNEAQ. V shed 5 bases and J shed 3 bases, with 13 bases lying between them. The CDR3 region has the DNA TGTGCCAGCAGCCCAGCTCTGGGGGAAGAGACCCAGTACTTC. Translation gives CASSPALGEETQYF.

The chain joins TRBV19 to TRBJ2-1, with D tentatively TRBD2 (5 bases). CDR1 and CDR2 (germline): LNHDA, SQIVND (reference sequence). Trimming pared 6 bases from V and 6 bases from J, leaving 12 bases between. CDR3 size: 13 residues. CDR3 in amino acids: CASSPLDSNEQFF. Written as DNA, the CDR3 is TGTGCCAGTAGCCCACTAGATTCCAATGAGCAGTTCTTC.

There are many counts of this clonotype. The chain links TRBV4-1 to TRBJ1-1; D gene ambiguous. V was shortened by 1 base and J by 5 bases, with 14 bases between the two germline ends. There are 15 residues in the CDR3. CDR1 and CDR2 (germline): MGHRA, YSYEKL. The CDR3 DNA is TGCGCCAGCAGCCAAGGCCCACGTCGGAGGACTGAAGCTTTCTTT. It yields the protein CASSQGPRRRTEAFF.

This clonotype has ten or more counts. V usage is TRBV7-8 and J usage is TRBJ2-7; D is unclear. V shed 6 bases and J shed 3 bases, with 6 bases lying between them. There are 11 residues in the CDR3. Germline V CDR1 and CDR2: SGHVS, FQNEAQ. As DNA, the CDR3 is TGTGCCAGCAGTCCGCTCTACGAGCAGTACTTC. Translating it yields CASSPLYEQYF.

This clonotype was counted many times. The rearrangement uses TRBV12-3 or TRBV12-4 and TRBJ1-5; the D gene is possibly TRBD1 (6 bases). This CDR3 spans 14 amino acids. With 3 bases removed from V and 7 bases from J, the gap between germline ends came to 13 bases. In DNA, the CDR3 is TGTGCCAGCAGTTTCACAGGGCAGCGGCAGCCCCAGCATTTT. It is translated as CASSFTGQRQPQHF.

The sample holds many counts of this clonotype. The V and J genes are TRBV7-9 and TRBJ1-1; 7 bases line up with TRBD1. The CDR3 loop spans 17 amino acids. Looked up from germline, CDR1 is SEHNR and CDR2 is FQNEAQ (reference sequence). Unmatched junction bases numbered 10, after V lost 2 bases and J lost 1 base. The CDR3, as DNA: TGTGCCAGCAGCTTACGGGCAGGGGGACTCTCGAACACTGAAGCTTTCTTT. Encoded protein: CASSLRAGGLSNTEAFF.

This clonotype was seen many times. The genes are TRBV19 and TRBJ1-1, with D hard to call. The V end was cut by 6 bases, the J end by 4 bases, with 18 bases between. CDR1 is LNHDA and CDR2 is SQIVND in the germline V gene (reference sequence). The CDR3 runs 15 residues. The CDR3 spells CASRRGGLGVTEAFF. The DNA of the CDR3 is TGTGCCAGTAGGCGTGGCGGGCTGGGAGTCACTGAAGCTTTCTTT.

By sample share, this clonotype is medium-sized. The chain employs TRBV29-1 and TRBJ1-1; the D is unclear. From germline, CDR1 is SQVTM and CDR2 ANQGSEA. With 3 bases removed from V and 5 bases from J, the gap between germline ends came to 7 bases. The CDR3 is 11 residues long. This chain's CDR3 is CSVDGGTEAFF. The CDR3 DNA reads TGCAGCGTTGATGGTGGAACTGAAGCTTTCTTT. Combining the CDR3 with reference TRBV29-1 and TRBJ1-1 gives the whole variable domain SAVISQKPSRDICQRGTSLTIQCQVDSQVTMMFWYRQQPGQSLTLIATANQGSEATYESGFVIDKFPISRPNLTFSTLTVSNMSPEDSSIYLCSVDGGTEAFFGQGTRLTVV.

This clonotype was seen at least ten times. This chain uses TRBV20-1 with TRBJ2-2; the match to TRBD1 covers 9 bases. Germline CDR1 and CDR2: DFQATT and SNEGSKA (reference sequence). After removal of 4 bases from V and 3 bases from J, the junction contained 3 bases not matched to a gene. The CDR3 is 14 residues long. The CDR3 DNA reads TGCAGTGCTATGGGACAGGGTGACACCGGGGAGCTGTTTTTT. Translated: CSAMGQGDTGELFF.

This clonotype was seen many times. J is TRBJ1-1 and V is TRBV7-9; unclear D gene. Trimming stripped 4 bases from V and 2 bases from J, with 5 bases between. CDR1 SEHNR and CDR2 FQNEAQ come from the germline V gene (reference sequence). This CDR3 spans 12 amino acids. CDR3 sequence (DNA): TGTGCCAGCAGCTGGGGAAACACTGAAGCTTTCTTT. Translation gives CASSWGNTEAFF.

This clonotype showed up many times. This chain connects TRBV6-2 or TRBV6-3 to TRBJ2-3; D might be TRBD1 (6 bases). This CDR3 has 12 amino acids. Trimming stripped 6 bases from V and 14 bases from J, with 18 bases between. Germline CDR1 and CDR2: MNHEY and SVGEGT. The CDR3 here is CASSRPTTGRYF. The CDR3 bases are TGTGCCAGCAGCCGTCCCACGACAGGCCGGTATTTT.

In this sample, this clonotype turned up many times. The chain couples TRBV5-1 to TRBJ2-7; weak D call: TRBD2 (5 bases). Germline CDR1 SGHRS, CDR2 YFSETQ. The CDR3 length is 12 residues. V dropped 6 bases and J dropped 3 bases, with 10 bases sitting between them. The CDR3 DNA is TGCGCCAGCAAGGACTCGGGCTACGAGCAGTACTTC. It yields the protein CASKDSGYEQYF.

The chain uses TRBV5-1 and TRBJ2-7, with TRBD2 matching over 16 bases. V lost 6 bases, J lost 5 bases, and 8 bases stayed unmatched. The length of the CDR3 is 16 residues. Germline assignment: CDR1 SGHRS and CDR2 YFSETQ. The CDR3 region has the DNA TGCGCCAGCACCCTGGGACTAGCGGGAGGGGTCGACGAGCAGTACTTC. This codes for CASTLGLAGGVDEQYF.

This clonotype was counted between two and nine times. The V gene is TRBV20-1, the J gene TRBJ2-3; TRBD2 agrees at 7 bases. The CDR3 sequence is 15 residues long. CDR1 is DFQATT, CDR2 SNEGSKA, per germline (reference sequence). V gave up 0 bases and J gave up 4 bases; unmatched junction bases: 7. The CDR3 protein is CSARDGRGSSDTQYF. The CDR3 DNA follows: TGCAGTGCTAGAGATGGGAGGGGATCCTCAGATACGCAGTATTTT.